This paragraph covers one T cell receptor (beta chain) sequence. Sequenced by immunoSEQ multiplex PCR; TCRdb stores in-frame clones only, minus some. This table has some 310,000 clones, roughly 88% appearing once. The sample originates from a study of cytomegalovirus exposure and HLA in healthy donors. The donors formed part of the roughly 120-subject validation cohort, distinct from the approximately 670-subject first cohort. The CDR3 extends over 12 amino acids. Germline V CDR1 and CDR2: SGHAT, FQNNGV. V was cut by 2 bases and J by 8 bases, with 6 bases left in between. The sequence was obtained from a man aged 30-40 years in good health and CMV-seronegative. The specimen sequenced was PBMCs. The chain has TRBV11-2 and TRBJ1-4; the D is unclear. In DNA form, the CDR3 reads TGTGCCAGCAGCTTAACAGCAGAAAAACTGTTTTTT. This encodes CASSLTAEKLFF.